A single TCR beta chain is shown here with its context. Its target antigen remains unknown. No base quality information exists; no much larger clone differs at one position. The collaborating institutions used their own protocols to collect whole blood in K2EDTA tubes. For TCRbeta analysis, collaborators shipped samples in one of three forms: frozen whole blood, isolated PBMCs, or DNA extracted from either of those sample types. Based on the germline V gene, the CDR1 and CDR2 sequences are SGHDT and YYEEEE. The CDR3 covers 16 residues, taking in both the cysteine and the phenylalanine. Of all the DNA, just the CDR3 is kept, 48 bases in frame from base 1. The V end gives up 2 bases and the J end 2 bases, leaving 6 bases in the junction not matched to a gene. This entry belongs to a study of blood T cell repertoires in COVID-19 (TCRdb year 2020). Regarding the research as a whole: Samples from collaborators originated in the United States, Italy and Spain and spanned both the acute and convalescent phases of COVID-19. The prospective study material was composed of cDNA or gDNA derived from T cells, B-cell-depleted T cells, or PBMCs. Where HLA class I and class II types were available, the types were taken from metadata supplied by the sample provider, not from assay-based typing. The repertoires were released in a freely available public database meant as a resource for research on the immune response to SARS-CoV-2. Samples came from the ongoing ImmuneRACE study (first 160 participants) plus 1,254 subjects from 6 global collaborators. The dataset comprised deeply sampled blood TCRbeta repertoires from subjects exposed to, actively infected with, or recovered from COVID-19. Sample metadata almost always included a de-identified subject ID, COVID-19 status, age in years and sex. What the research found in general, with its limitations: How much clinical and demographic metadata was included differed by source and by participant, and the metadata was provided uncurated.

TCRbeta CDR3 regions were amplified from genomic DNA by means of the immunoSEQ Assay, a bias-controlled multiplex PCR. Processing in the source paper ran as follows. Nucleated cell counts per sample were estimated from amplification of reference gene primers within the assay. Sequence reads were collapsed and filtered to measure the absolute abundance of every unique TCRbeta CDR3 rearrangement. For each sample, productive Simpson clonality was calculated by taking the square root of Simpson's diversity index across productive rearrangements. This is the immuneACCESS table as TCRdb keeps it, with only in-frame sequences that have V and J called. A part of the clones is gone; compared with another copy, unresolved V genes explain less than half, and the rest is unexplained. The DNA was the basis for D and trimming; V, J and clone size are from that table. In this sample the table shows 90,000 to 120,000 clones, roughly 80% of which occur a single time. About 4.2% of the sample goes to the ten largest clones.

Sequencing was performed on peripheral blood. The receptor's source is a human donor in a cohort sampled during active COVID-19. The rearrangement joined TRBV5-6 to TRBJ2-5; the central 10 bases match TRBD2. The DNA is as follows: TGTGCCAGCAGCTTTCCTAGGACTAGCGGACAAGAGACCCAGTACTTC. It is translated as CASSFPRTSGQETQYF.